The 20 T cell receptor beta chains presented below share a single source sample, sequenced in a study of blood T cell repertoires in COVID-19. Clones were read by immunoSEQ multiplex PCR, and TCRdb kept only the in-frame ones, dropping some. The repertoire consists of some 52,000 clones, with 85% to 90% occurring once and the leading ten covering over 4%. Sequencing was carried out using peripheral blood. The receptors stem from a man between 60 and 75 years old with active COVID-19.

The chain is built from TRBV7-9 and TRBJ2-7; D not resolved. V lost 7 bases, J lost 7 bases, and 11 bases lay in between. This CDR3 spans 11 amino acids. The germline CDR1 and CDR2 sequences are SEHNR and FQNEAQ (reference sequence). The CDR3 DNA is TGTGCCAGCACCCTCGGGTGGGAGCAGTACTTC. This translates into CASTLGWEQYF.

CDR3 DNA: TGTGTCAGAAGGGGGGGTTCCTATGGCTACACCTTC. It specifies CVRRGGSYGYTF. V usage is TRBV2 and J usage is TRBJ1-2; D perhaps matches TRBD1 (6 bases). This CDR3 has 12 residues. CDR1 SNHLY and CDR2 FYNNEI come from the germline V gene.

The chain couples TRBV15 to TRBJ2-7; 9 bases agree with TRBD2. Trimming removed 3 bases from V and 2 bases from J; junction bases left unmatched: 8. The germline V gene encodes CDR1 LNHNV and CDR2 YYDKDF (reference sequence). The CDR3 covers 16 residues. CDR3 amino acids: CATSRSTSGSTYEQYF. The CDR3 coding sequence is TGTGCCACCAGCAGGTCTACTAGCGGGTCGACCTACGAGCAGTACTTC.

The V and J genes are TRBV7-2 and TRBJ1-2, with a possible D match to TRBD1 (6 bases). CDR1 SGHTA and CDR2 FQGNSA come from the germline V gene. Trimming took off 5 bases at V and 2 bases at J, with 18 bases between the two ends. CDR3 length equals 16 residues. CDR3 loop: CASSPGGGGGNYGYTF. The CDR3 nucleotides are TGTGCCAGCAGCCCGGGCGGCGGGGGCGGCAACTATGGCTACACCTTC.

Only one count was recorded for this clone. CDR3 residues: CASSPGGVREQYF. For the CDR3, the DNA is TGTGCCAGCAGCCCGGGGGGGGTCCGCGAGCAGTACTTC. The chain uses TRBV5-6 and TRBJ2-7; 8 bases line up with TRBD2. V was clipped by 4 bases and J by 6 bases; unmatched bases: 6. The germline CDR1 and CDR2 sequences are SGHDT and YYEEEE. The CDR3 has 13 residues.

The J gene is TRBJ2-1, the V gene TRBV4-1; D not resolved. Germline V gene sequence: CDR1 MGHRA, CDR2 YSYEKL. V lost 1 base and J lost 1, with 11 bases in between. The CDR3 is made up of 16 amino acids. The CDR3 here is CASSQVAIQSYNEQFF. The CDR3 bases are TGCGCCAGCAGCCAAGTTGCCATACAATCCTACAATGAGCAGTTCTTC.

This chain joins TRBV7-2 and TRBJ2-7; 7 bases match TRBD1. The germline V gene has CDR1 SGHTA and CDR2 FQGNSA. J was trimmed by 0 bases and V by 5 bases; bases with no gene match: 10. This CDR3 contains 16 residues. Here the CDR3 reads CASSKDSGQSSYEQYF. The DNA of the CDR3 is TGTGCCAGCAGCAAAGACTCGGGACAGAGCTCCTACGAGCAGTACTTC.

This chain connects TRBV27 to TRBJ2-5; 14 positions agree with TRBD2. The CDR3 sequence is 16 residues long. CDR1 is MNHEY and CDR2 is SMNVEV in the germline V gene (reference sequence). V trimming: 3 bases; J trimming: 4 bases; junction bases outside the gene matches: 4. The CDR3 DNA sequence: TGTGCCAGCAGTTTGTTCGGACTAGCGGGAGGAGAGACCCAGTACTTC. Encoded protein: CASSLFGLAGGETQYF.

V gene TRBV29-1 combines with J gene TRBJ2-4; 10 nucleotides match TRBD1. V lost 4 bases to trimming and J lost 8 bases; unmatched junction nucleotides: 5. Germline CDR1 is SQVTM and CDR2 is ANQGSEA. The CDR3 runs 13 residues. This CDR3 is CSVGQGAQDIQYF. CDR3 in DNA: TGCAGCGTTGGACAGGGGGCGCAGGACATTCAGTACTTC.

The DNA of the CDR3 is TGTGCCAGCAGCTTAGGCGGCAACTACTACGAGCAGTACTTC. Amino acids: CASSLGGNYYEQYF. The chain employs TRBV13 and TRBJ2-7; no clear D. V lost 0 bases and J 3 bases, leaving 9 bases between the germline ends. From germline, CDR1 is PRHDT and CDR2 FYEKMQ (reference sequence). The CDR3 runs 14 residues.

The gene calls are TRBV29-1 and TRBJ1-1; D may be TRBD1 (6 bases). The CDR3 is 12 residues long. V was clipped by 7 bases and J by 8 bases, with 17 bases between them. Germline V gene sequence: CDR1 SQVTM, CDR2 ANQGSEA. As DNA, the CDR3 is TGCAGCGCCGCCTTCCTACAGGGAGAAGCTTTCTTT. Its protein is CSAAFLQGEAFF.

The chain joins TRBV5-1 to TRBJ2-7; TRBD2 aligns across 7 bases. CDR3 size: 13 residues. Trimming removed 2 bases from V and 4 bases from J; junction bases left unmatched: 3. From germline, CDR1 is SGHRS and CDR2 YFSETQ. The CDR3: CASSLSGVYEQYF. The CDR3 DNA sequence: TGCGCCAGCAGCTTAAGCGGGGTATACGAGCAGTACTTC.

The rearrangement links TRBV2 to TRBJ2-1; the match to TRBD1 covers 10 bases. The germline V gene has CDR1 SNHLY and CDR2 FYNNEI. CDR3 length equals 12 residues. After removal of 4 bases from V and 11 bases from J, the junction contained 2 bases not matched to a gene. In DNA, the CDR3 is TGTGCCAGCAGTGGGGACAGGGGAAAGCAGTTCTTC. Translated, it gives CASSGDRGKQFF. Filled out from reference TRBV2 and TRBJ2-1, the complete variable domain reads EPEVTQTPSHQVTQMGQEVILRCVPISNHLYFYWYRQILGQKVEFLVSFYNNEISEKSEIFDDQFSVERPDGSNFTLKIRSTKLEDSAMYFCASSGDRGKQFFGPGTRLTVL.

This clone was counted between two and nine times. CDR3 bases: TGTGCCAGCAGACCAGGGGGCAGGTCCTACGAGCAGTACTTC. As protein: CASRPGGRSYEQYF. The rearrangement links TRBV27 to TRBJ2-7; 8 nucleotides line up with TRBD1. Germline values: CDR1 MNHEY, CDR2 SMNVEV (reference sequence). The CDR3 runs 14 residues. Unmatched junction bases numbered 5, after V lost 6 bases and J lost 1 base.

The V call is TRBV27, the J call TRBJ2-7; 8 bases fit TRBD2. After removal of 8 bases from V and 4 bases from J, the junction contained 10 bases not matched to a gene. The germline gives CDR1 MNHEY, CDR2 SMNVEV (reference sequence). The CDR3 has 14 residues. CDR3 bases: TGTGCCAGCCAACACGGGGGGGCCCGGTACGAGCAGTACTTC. It specifies CASQHGGARYEQYF.

The chain uses TRBV6-1 and TRBJ1-2; a weak D match, TRBD1 (5 bases). Deletions cut 3 bases from V and 4 bases from J, with 15 bases between. Germline assignment: CDR1 MNHNS and CDR2 SASEGT. The CDR3 runs 15 residues. The CDR3 loop is CASSELAGGGYGYTF. CDR3 DNA: TGTGCCAGCAGTGAGTTGGCGGGGGGAGGCTATGGCTACACCTTC.

This chain joins TRBV28 and TRBJ1-5; D gene ambiguous. Germline V lookup: CDR1 MDHEN, CDR2 SYDVKM. V lost 5 bases, J lost 2 bases, and 10 bases lay in between. The CDR3 sequence is 14 residues long. For the CDR3, the DNA is TGTGCCAGCAGTCCGGGGATTGGCAATCAGCCCCAGCATTTT. Encoded protein: CASSPGIGNQPQHF.

This clone was detected once. The CDR3 here is CASSDWQGQETQYF. The CDR3, as DNA: TGTGCCAGCAGTGATTGGCAGGGACAAGAGACCCAGTACTTC. This sequence joins TRBV2 and TRBJ2-5, with D possibly matching TRBD1 (5 bases). The CDR3 contains 14 residues. The germline V gene has CDR1 SNHLY and CDR2 FYNNEI. V was trimmed by 3 bases and J by 2 bases, leaving 10 bases between them.

The V gene is TRBV4-3, the J gene TRBJ1-4, with 7 bases lining up with TRBD1. The CDR3 runs 14 residues. Losses at the gene ends were 4 bases for V and 4 bases for J; bases not matched to a gene: 3. Germline CDR1 LGHNA, CDR2 YSLEER. CDR3 region: CASSLTGVNEKLFF. The CDR3 DNA follows: TGCGCCAGCAGCCTTACAGGGGTTAATGAAAAACTGTTTTTT.

The table lists this clone with a count of one. The chain links TRBV4-2 to TRBJ1-3; D is uncertain. The CDR3 has 14 amino acids. In germline, CDR1 is LGHNA, CDR2 YNFKEQ. The V gene lost 3 bases and the J gene lost 2 bases, with 8 bases spanning the gap. The CDR3 sequence is CASSQSKAGNTIYF. The CDR3 nucleotides are TGTGCCAGCAGCCAGAGTAAAGCTGGAAACACCATATATTTT.